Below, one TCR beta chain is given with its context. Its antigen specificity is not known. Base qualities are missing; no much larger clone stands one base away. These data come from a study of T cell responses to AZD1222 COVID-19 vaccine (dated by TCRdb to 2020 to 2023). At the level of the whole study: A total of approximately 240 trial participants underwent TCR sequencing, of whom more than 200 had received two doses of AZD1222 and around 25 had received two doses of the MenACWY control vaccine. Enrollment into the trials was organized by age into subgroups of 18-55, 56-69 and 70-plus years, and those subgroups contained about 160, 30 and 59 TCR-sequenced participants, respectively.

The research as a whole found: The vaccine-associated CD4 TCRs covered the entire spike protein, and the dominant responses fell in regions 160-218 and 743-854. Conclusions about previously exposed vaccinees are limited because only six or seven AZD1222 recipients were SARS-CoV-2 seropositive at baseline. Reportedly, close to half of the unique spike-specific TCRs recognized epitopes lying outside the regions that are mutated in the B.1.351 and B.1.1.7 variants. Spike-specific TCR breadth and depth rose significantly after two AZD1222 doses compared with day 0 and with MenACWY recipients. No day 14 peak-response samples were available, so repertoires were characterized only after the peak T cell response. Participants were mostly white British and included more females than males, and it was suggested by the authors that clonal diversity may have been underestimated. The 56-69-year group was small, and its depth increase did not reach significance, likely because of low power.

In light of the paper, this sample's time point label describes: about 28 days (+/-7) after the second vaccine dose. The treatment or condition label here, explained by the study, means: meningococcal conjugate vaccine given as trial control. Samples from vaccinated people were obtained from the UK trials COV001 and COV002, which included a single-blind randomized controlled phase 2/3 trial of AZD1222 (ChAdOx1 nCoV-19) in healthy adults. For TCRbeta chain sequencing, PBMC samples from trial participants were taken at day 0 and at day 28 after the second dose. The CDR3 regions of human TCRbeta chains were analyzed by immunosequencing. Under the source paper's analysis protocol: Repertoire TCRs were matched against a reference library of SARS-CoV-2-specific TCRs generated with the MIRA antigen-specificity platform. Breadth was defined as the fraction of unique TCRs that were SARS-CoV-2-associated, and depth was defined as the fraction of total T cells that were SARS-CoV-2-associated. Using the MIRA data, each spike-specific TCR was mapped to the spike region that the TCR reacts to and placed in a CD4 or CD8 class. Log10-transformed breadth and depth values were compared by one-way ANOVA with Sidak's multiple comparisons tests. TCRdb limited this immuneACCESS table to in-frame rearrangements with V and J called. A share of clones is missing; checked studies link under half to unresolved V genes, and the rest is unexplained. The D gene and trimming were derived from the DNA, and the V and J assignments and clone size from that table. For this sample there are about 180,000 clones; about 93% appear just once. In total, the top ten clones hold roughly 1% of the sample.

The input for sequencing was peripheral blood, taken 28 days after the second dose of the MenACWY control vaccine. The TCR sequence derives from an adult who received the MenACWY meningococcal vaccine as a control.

The CDR3 is CASSYSGPPGGYGYTF. The DNA reads as follows: TGTGCCAGCAGTTACTCCGGACCCCCCGGGGGCTATGGCTACACCTTC. This sequence uses TRBV6-5 and TRBJ1-2, with a tentative D gene TRBD1 over 5 matching bases. Its CDR3 holds 16 amino acids, cysteine through phenylalanine. Kept here is only the CDR3 DNA, which spans 48 bases and is read in frame from base 1. V is cut by 0 bases and J by 4 bases, and the space between the germline ends is 15 bases. The germline V gene gives CDR1 as MNHEY and CDR2 as SVGAGI.